The T cell receptor beta chain under discussion was sequenced for a study of blood T cell repertoires in COVID-19 (dated by TCRdb to between 2020 and 2021). Context from the whole study: Collaborator samples came from the United States, Italy and Spain and covered acute and convalescent phases of COVID-19. The prospective study material was composed of cDNA or gDNA derived from T cells, B-cell-depleted T cells, or PBMCs. A de-identified subject ID, COVID-19 status, age in years and sex were almost always included in the sample metadata. The repertoires were made available in a free public database intended to serve as a resource for research on the immune response to SARS-CoV-2. The samples were drawn from the first 160 participants of the ongoing ImmuneRACE study and from under 1,500 subjects provided by 6 global collaborators. HLA class I and class II types, where available, came from metadata supplied by the sample provider rather than from assay-based typing. Subjects who had been exposed to COVID-19, were actively infected with it, or had recovered from it provided the deeply sampled blood TCRbeta repertoires that made up the dataset. Here is what the overall study found, with its caveats: The quantity of clinical and demographic metadata differed by source and by participant and was supplied without curation.

The germline ends are 4 bases apart after V is trimmed by 6 bases and J by 5 bases. Including the terminal cysteine and phenylalanine, the CDR3 comprises 11 residues. Only the CDR3 part of the read is kept: 33 bases, read in frame from the first base. The germline V gene supplies CDR1 MDHEN and CDR2 SYDVKM. With respect to this clone: Its specific antigen is unknown. Within one base of it there is no much larger clone, and no base qualities were kept.

The collaborating institutions used their own protocols to collect whole blood in K2EDTA tubes. For TCRbeta analysis, collaborators shipped samples in one of three forms: frozen whole blood, isolated PBMCs, or DNA extracted from either of those sample types. TCRbeta CDR3 regions were amplified from genomic DNA by means of the immunoSEQ Assay, a bias-controlled multiplex PCR. On the study's bioinformatics: The number of nucleated cells in each sample was estimated by amplification of reference gene primers within the assay. To quantify the absolute abundance of each unique TCRbeta CDR3 rearrangement, sequence reads were collapsed and filtered. For each sample, productive Simpson clonality was calculated as the square root of Simpson's diversity index across productive rearrangements. TCRdb took over this immuneACCESS table, retaining in-frame rearrangements with V and J assigned. Such tables are incomplete; in checked studies, under half of the missing clones stem from an unresolved V gene, and the remainder is unexplained. V and J calls and clone size come straight from that table; D and trimming were deduced from the DNA. This sample lists 100,000 or so clones; roughly 85% were detected once. Of the sample, about 1.8% falls within the top ten clones.

The rearrangement combines TRBV28 with TRBJ2-2, with no reliable assignment of the D segment. This clonotype was sampled from a woman between 65 and 79 years old with active or convalescent COVID-19. Sequencing used peripheral blood. The CDR3 in this case is CASSRTGELFF. The DNA sequence reads TGTGCCAGCAGCCGGACCGGGGAGCTGTTTTTT.